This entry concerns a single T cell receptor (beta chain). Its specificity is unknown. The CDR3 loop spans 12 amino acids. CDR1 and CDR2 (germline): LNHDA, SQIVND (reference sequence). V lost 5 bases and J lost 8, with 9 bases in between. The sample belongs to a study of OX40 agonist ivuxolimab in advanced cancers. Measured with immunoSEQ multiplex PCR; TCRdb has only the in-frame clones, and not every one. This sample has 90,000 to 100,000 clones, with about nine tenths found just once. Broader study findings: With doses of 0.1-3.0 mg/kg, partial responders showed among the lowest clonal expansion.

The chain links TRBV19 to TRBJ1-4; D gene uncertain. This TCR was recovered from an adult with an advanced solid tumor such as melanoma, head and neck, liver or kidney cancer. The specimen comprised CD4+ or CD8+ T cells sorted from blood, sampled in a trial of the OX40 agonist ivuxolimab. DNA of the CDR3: TGTGCCAGTAGTCGGGGATTGGAAAAACTGTTTTTT. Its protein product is CASSRGLEKLFF.